At least ten counts were recorded for the clone carrying this T cell receptor (beta chain). Antigen specificity is unknown. Investigators excluded patients with uncontrolled infection, other autoimmune disease, pregnancy or lactation. This specimen belongs to a study of T cells in Graves' hyperthyroidism and ophthalmopathy. Study-level results: The authors' 13 V-J model separated ophthalmopathy from stable hyperthyroidism. Ophthalmopathy prediction by the model preceded onset by a median roughly 6 months. Most thyroid clonotypes with frequency above 0.001 were detected in blood.

From RNA transcripts, TCR beta CDR3 regions were amplified. The HTBI primer set drove a first-round RT-PCR of the TCR CDR3. Each CDR3 protein gets one entry after TCRdb re-called the multiplex PCR reads with MiXCR. The sample records 500,000 or so distinct CDR3 sequences, about 15% being singletons. V dropped 2 bases and J dropped 0 bases, with 14 bases sitting between them. Looked up from germline, CDR1 is LGHDT and CDR2 is YNNKEL (reference sequence). This CDR3 is 17 amino acids long. The origin of this receptor is a woman under 30 with Graves' ophthalmopathy. Material: blood. The genes are TRBV3-1 and TRBJ2-1, with a weak D call TRBD2 (6 bases). CDR3 in amino acids: CASSQSAGLYSYNEQFF. DNA for the CDR3: TGTGCCAGCAGCCAATCCGCGGGGCTATACTCCTACAATGAGCAGTTCTTC.